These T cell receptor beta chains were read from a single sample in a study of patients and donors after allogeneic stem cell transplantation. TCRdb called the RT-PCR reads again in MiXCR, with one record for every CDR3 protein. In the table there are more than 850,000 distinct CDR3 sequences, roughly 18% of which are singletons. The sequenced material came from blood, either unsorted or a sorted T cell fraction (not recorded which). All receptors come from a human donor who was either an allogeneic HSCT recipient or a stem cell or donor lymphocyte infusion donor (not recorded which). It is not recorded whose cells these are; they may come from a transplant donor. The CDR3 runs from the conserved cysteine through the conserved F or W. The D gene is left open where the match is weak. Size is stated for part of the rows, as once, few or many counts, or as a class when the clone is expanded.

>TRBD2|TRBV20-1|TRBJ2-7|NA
TGCAGTGCTGGAGTCAGCGGGAGGGCCCTCTACGAGCAGTACTTC
CSAGVSGRALYEQYF
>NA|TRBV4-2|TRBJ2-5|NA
TGTGCCAGCAGCCAAGATCAGTATGAAGAGACCCAGTACTTC
CASSQDQYEETQYF
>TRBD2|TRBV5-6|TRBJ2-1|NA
TGTGCCAGCAGCTTGAGGGCTAGCGGGAGGGATGAGCAGTTCTTC
CASSLRASGRDEQFF
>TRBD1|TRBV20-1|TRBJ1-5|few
TGCAGTGCCCCGGGACAGAGCAATCAGCCCCAGCATTTT
CSAPGQSNQPQHF
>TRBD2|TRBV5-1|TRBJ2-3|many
TGCGCCAGCAGCTGGGGACTAGCTGGCACAGATACGCAGTATTTT
CASSWGLAGTDTQYF
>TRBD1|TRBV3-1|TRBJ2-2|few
TGTGCCAGCAGCCAAGATAGAGGGGGCAGCACCGGGGAGCTGTTTTTT
CASSQDRGGSTGELFF
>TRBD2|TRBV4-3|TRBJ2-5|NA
TGCGCCAGCAGCCAAGAGGGCCTAGCGGGGCGAGAGACCCAGTACTTC
CASSQEGLAGRETQYF
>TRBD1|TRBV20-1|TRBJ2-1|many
TGCAGTGCTAGAAGGACAGGGAGGAATGAGCAGTTCTTC
CSARRTGRNEQFF
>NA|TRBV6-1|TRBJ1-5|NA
TGTGCCAGCAGTGAAGCCCCTCGGGTGGGCAATCAGCCCCAGCATTTT
CASSEAPRVGNQPQHF
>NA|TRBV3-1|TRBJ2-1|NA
TGTGCCAGCAGCCCCAAAACGGACTCCTCCTACAATGAGCAGTTCTTC
CASSPKTDSSYNEQFF
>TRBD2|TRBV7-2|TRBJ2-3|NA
TGTGCCAGCAGCTCCGGGACTAGCGTCTACACAGATACGCAGTATTTT
CASSSGTSVYTDTQYF
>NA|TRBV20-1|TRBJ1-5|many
TGCAGTGCTTCCGTCGGAGAGAAATATCAGCCCCAGCATTTT
CSASVGEKYQPQHF
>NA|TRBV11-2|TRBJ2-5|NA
TGTGCCAGCAGCATACAATCCGGGACTTACAAAGAGACCCAGTACTTC
CASSIQSGTYKETQYF
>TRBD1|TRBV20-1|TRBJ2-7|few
TGCAGTGCTAGCGACAGGGGATACTACGAGCAGTACTTC
CSASDRGYYEQYF
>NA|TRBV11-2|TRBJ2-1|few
TGTGCCAGCAGCTTAGCTTCGGGTGCGAATGAGCAGTTCTTC
CASSLASGANEQFF
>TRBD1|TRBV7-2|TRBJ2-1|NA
TGTGCCAGCAGCTTTCGGGGACAGGGGTACCACAATGAGCAGTTCTTC
CASSFRGQGYHNEQFF
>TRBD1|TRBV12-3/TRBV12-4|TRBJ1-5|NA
TGTGCCAGCAGTCCGCACCGGGACAGGGGGCAGCCCCAGCATTTT
CASSPHRDRGQPQHF
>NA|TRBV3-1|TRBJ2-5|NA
TGTGCCAGCCGATTCGAGGGACGGCCCCAAGAGACCCAGTACTTC
CASRFEGRPQETQYF
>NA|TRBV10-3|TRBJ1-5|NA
TGTGCCATCAGCAGGGCCATGGATCAGCCCCAGCATTTT
CAISRAMDQPQHF
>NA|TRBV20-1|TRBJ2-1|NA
TGCAGTGCTAGAGCGGTCGTCGGCTACAATGAGCAGTTCTTC
CSARAVVGYNEQFF
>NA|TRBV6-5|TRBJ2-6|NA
TGTGCCAGCAGTTACTCGATGTCTGGGGCCAACGTCCTGACTTTC
CASSYSMSGANVLTF
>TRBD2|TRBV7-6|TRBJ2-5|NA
TGTGCCAGCAGCTTTAAAATGGCGTCGGGGGGTTGGGAGACCCAGTACTTC
CASSFKMASGGWETQYF
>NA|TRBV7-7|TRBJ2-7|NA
TGTGCTAGCAGCTCCGGTATAGCGGCAGTTAACGAGCAGTACTTC
CASSSGIAAVNEQYF
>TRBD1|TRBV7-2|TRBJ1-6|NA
TGTGCCAGCAGCTTAGAATCGGGACAGGGTAATTCACCCCTCCACTTT
CASSLESGQGNSPLHF
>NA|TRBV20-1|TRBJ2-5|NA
TGCAGTGCTAGGGGACGGGAAGGGACCCAGTACTTC
CSARGREGTQYF
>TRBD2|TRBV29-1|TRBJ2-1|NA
TGCAGCGTTGGAGGTCGGTGGACTAGGCCCTACAATGAGCAGTTCTTC
CSVGGRWTRPYNEQFF
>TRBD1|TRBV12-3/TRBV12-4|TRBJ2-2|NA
TGTGCCAGCAGTCCCGGGACAGGGAAGGACGGGGAGCTGTTTTTT
CASSPGTGKDGELFF
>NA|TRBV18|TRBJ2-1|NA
TGTGCCAGCTCACCCCCTTTCGGCAGCAGCTCCTACAATGAGCAGTTCTTC
CASSPPFGSSSYNEQFF
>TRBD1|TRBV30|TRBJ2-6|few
TGTGCCTGGAGCCATGGGACAGGGACATCCGGGGCCAACGTCCTGACTTTC
CAWSHGTGTSGANVLTF
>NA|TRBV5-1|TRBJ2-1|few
TGCGCCAGCTATATGGGGCCCCCAAGCTACAATGAGCAGTTCTTC
CASYMGPPSYNEQFF
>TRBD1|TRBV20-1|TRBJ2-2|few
TGCAGTGCGGAAGCCGGGACAGGGATCCCCGGGGAGCTGTTTTTT
CSAEAGTGIPGELFF
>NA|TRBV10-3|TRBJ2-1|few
TGTGCCATCACGGCTAACAATGAGCAGTTCTTC
CAITANNEQFF
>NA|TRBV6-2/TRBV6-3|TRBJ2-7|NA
TGTGCCAGCACCAGGGGCAAGGACGAGCAGTACTTC
CASTRGKDEQYF
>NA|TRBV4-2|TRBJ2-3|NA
TGTGCCAGCAGTCCGAGACCCAGGGCTAGCGGCACAGATACGCAGTATTTT
CASSPRPRASGTDTQYF
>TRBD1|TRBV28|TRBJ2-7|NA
TGTGCCAGCAGTCCTTACGACAGGGGCTCCTACGAGCAGTACTTC
CASSPYDRGSYEQYF
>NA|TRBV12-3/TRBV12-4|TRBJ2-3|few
TGTGCCAGCAGTCTCACCAGAGATGGTTCACTGTATTTT
CASSLTRDGSLYF
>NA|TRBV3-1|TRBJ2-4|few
TGTGCCAGCGGACGGGTCCCACCCAAAAAGGGAAACATTCAGTACTTC
CASGRVPPKKGNIQYF
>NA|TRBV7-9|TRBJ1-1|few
TGTGCCCCCACTGAAGCTTTCTTT
CAPTEAFF
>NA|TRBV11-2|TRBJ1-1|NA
TGTGCCAGCAGCTTTAGTTGGGGTTTCGAAGCTTTCTTT
CASSFSWGFEAFF
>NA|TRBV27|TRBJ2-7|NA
TGTGCCAGCAGTTTATACTGGTCGAACTACGAGCAGTACTTC
CASSLYWSNYEQYF
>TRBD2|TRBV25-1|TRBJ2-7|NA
TGTGCCAGCAGTGGGGCTAGCGGGTACTACGAGCAGTACTTC
CASSGASGYYEQYF
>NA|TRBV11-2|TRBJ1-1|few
TGTGCCAGCAGGATCAGCGATATGAACACTGAAGCTTTCTTT
CASRISDMNTEAFF
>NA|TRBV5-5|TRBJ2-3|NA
TGTGCCAGCAGCTTGGAAGGGGGGCGTATAGATACGCAGTATTTT
CASSLEGGRIDTQYF
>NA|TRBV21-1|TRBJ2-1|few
TGTGCCAGCAGCAATCGGACACAGGGCAGCACCTACAATGAGCAGTTCTTC
CASSNRTQGSTYNEQFF
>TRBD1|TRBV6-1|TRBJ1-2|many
TGTGCCAGCAGTTCTAACAGGGGTGGGGGCTACACCTTC
CASSSNRGGGYTF
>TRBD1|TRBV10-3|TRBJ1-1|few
TGTGCCATCAGTGAGTCTACCCGGACAGGGGGCGTACAAGCTTTCTTT
CAISESTRTGGVQAFF
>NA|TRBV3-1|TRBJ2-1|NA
TGTGCCAGCAGCCAAGATCTACGGAGCCAGCAGTTCTTC
CASSQDLRSQQFF
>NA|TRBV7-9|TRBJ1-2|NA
TGTGCCAGCAGCTTAGCGCGGGGGGGTGGGACTACCTATGGCTACACCTTC
CASSLARGGGTTYGYTF
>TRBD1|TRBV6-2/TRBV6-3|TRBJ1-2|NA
TGTGCCAGCACCGACGACAGGGGGCTAAAAGGCTACACCTTC
CASTDDRGLKGYTF
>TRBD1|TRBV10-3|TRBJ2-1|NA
TGTGCCATCAGAGGGACAGGGGGCAATGAGCAGTTCTTC
CAIRGTGGNEQFF
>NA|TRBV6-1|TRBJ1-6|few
TGTGCCAGCAGTAATTCACCAGGGAGAAATTCACCCCTCCACTTT
CASSNSPGRNSPLHF
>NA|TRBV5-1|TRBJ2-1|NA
TGCGCCAGCAGCTTGGAAGACGGAACCTACAATGAGCAGTTCTTC
CASSLEDGTYNEQFF
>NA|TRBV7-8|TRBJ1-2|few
TGTGCCAGCAGCTTAGGGGCCTGGAACTATGGCTACACCTTC
CASSLGAWNYGYTF
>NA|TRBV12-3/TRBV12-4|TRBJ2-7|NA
TGTGCCAGCAGTCCAGCGAGGGGGGAGCAGTACTTC
CASSPARGEQYF